A selection of T cell receptor beta chains follows, all from one sample in a study of beta chain features in type 1 diabetes. This table comes from immunoSEQ multiplex PCR, and its TCRdb copy is limited to in-frame clones, with some not included. This table holds some 150,000 clones, around 10% found once. Sequenced material: central memory CD4+ T cells from blood. The receptors were sampled from a man aged 18 to 29 in good health. Each CDR3 is given with its conserved first and last residue. Fields, in order: J gene, clone size, D gene, V gene, CDR3 DNA, CDR3 protein. D genes are given only for firm matches. Size is omitted from some rows. Given values are once, few, many or a class for expanded clones.

TRBJ1-1,few,-,TRBV29-1,TGCAGCGTTTCGGGACACCTCAACACTGAAGCTTTCTTT,CSVSGHLNTEAFF
TRBJ2-1,many,-,TRBV4-3,TGCGCCAGCAGCGGGGACCTTTTAAATGAGCAGTTCTTC,CASSGDLLNEQFF
TRBJ1-5,-,TRBD1,TRBV25-1,TGTGCCAGCAGCGCGGGACAGGGTAGGCCCCAGCATTTT,CASSAGQGRPQHF
TRBJ2-3,-,-,TRBV7-9,TGTGCCAGCAGCCCCTTAGGAAGGGCGGCGACAGATACGCAGTATTTT,CASSPLGRAATDTQYF
TRBJ2-1,-,-,TRBV7-2,TGTGCCAGCAGCTCCCAGTCGAAGCAGTTCTTC,CASSSQSKQFF
TRBJ2-5,few,TRBD1,TRBV7-2,TGTGCCAGCAGCTTAAATGCGGCAGGGGGTACGGGAGAGACCCAGTACTTC,CASSLNAAGGTGETQYF
TRBJ1-3,few,-,TRBV29-1,TGCAGCGGTATGTCCGGAAACACCATATATTTT,CSGMSGNTIYF
TRBJ2-5,few,-,TRBV29-1,TGCAGCGTTGAATTAAGGATTCAAGAGACCCAGTACTTC,CSVELRIQETQYF
TRBJ2-1,few,TRBD1,TRBV4-3,TGCGCCAGCAGCGTGACAGGGAGCTCCTACAATGAGCAGTTCTTC,CASSVTGSSYNEQFF
TRBJ1-2,few,-,TRBV20-1,TGCAGTGCTAGCCCAGTTGGTGGCTACACCTTC,CSASPVGGYTF
TRBJ2-1,few,-,TRBV25-1,TGTGCCAGCAGTGGCGCTCGACAGTCCGGGAGACCCAATGAGCAGTTCTTC,CASSGARQSGRPNEQFF
TRBJ2-3,few,-,TRBV7-9,TGTGCCAGCAGCCCCCAGGGTTTTGGCACAGATACGCAGTATTTT,CASSPQGFGTDTQYF
TRBJ2-5,many,TRBD2,TRBV7-9,TGTGCCAGCAGCTTACCTTTTCGACTAGCGGGAGTCTCAGAGACCCAGTACTTC,CASSLPFRLAGVSETQYF
TRBJ2-3,few,-,TRBV6-5,TGTGCCAGCAGGCCGACTAGTTACGATACGCAGTATTTT,CASRPTSYDTQYF
TRBJ1-2,-,-,TRBV10-3,TGTGCCATCAGTGTTATGGCGACCGGGACGGAAAATGGCTACACCTTC,CAISVMATGTENGYTF
TRBJ2-3,many,-,TRBV29-1,TGCAGCGTTGAAGATTCAGCAGATACGCAGTATTTT,CSVEDSADTQYF
TRBJ2-3,many,TRBD1,TRBV7-2,TGTGCCAGCAGCTTGCGGACAGGGGGTGGCACAGATACGCAGTATTTT,CASSLRTGGGTDTQYF
TRBJ2-7,few,-,TRBV7-2,TGTGCCAGCAGCTTTGGACTGAAGGCCTACGAGCAGTACTTC,CASSFGLKAYEQYF
TRBJ2-5,-,TRBD1,TRBV27,TGTGCCAGCAGCCACACAGGGGGCGGAGAGACCCAGTACTTC,CASSHTGGGETQYF
TRBJ1-2,many,-,TRBV13,TGTGCCAGCAGCGAGAACTATGGCTACACCTTC,CASSENYGYTF
TRBJ1-2,many,TRBD1,TRBV13,TGTGCCAGCAGCTTTGGACAGGACTACTATGGCTACACCTTC,CASSFGQDYYGYTF
TRBJ2-7,few,-,TRBV11-2,TGTGCCAGCAGCGAGCGGGACAAGCAGTACTTC,CASSERDKQYF
TRBJ1-1,few,-,TRBV4-3,TGCGCCAGCAGCCAAATCTCCGGGAACACTGAAGCTTTCTTT,CASSQISGNTEAFF
TRBJ1-1,few,-,TRBV5-1,TGCGCCAGCAGCTCCCAGGGAGCTGCCACTGAAGCTTTCTTT,CASSSQGAATEAFF
TRBJ2-1,-,TRBD2,TRBV13,TGTGCCAGCAGCTCCACTAGCGGGAGCCAGAGTGAGCAGTTCTTC,CASSSTSGSQSEQFF
TRBJ2-5,few,-,TRBV7-6,TGTGCCAGCAGCACAGGGTTGTGGGAGACCCAGTACTTC,CASSTGLWETQYF
TRBJ2-6,-,-,TRBV4-3,TGCGCCAGCAGCCAAGATGGACACGCTGGGGCCAACGTCCTGACTTTC,CASSQDGHAGANVLTF
TRBJ2-1,few,TRBD2,TRBV28,TGTGCCAGCAGTCCCCCGCTTGCGGGAGGGCCGAGTTACAATGAGCAGTTCTTC,CASSPPLAGGPSYNEQFF
TRBJ2-7,-,TRBD1,TRBV7-2,TGTGCCAGCAGCTCTAGACAGGGGGCTGGAGAGCAGTACTTC,CASSSRQGAGEQYF
TRBJ1-2,few,TRBD1,TRBV29-1,TGCAGCGTTGGGGACAGGGAGGGCTACACCTTC,CSVGDREGYTF
TRBJ1-2,-,TRBD1,TRBV28,TGTGCCAGCAGAAAGGACAGGGTTTCTGGCTACACCTTC,CASRKDRVSGYTF
TRBJ2-5,few,TRBD2,TRBV2,TGTGCCAGTACCGGGACTAGGTCGCCGGGGACCCAGTACTTC,CASTGTRSPGTQYF
TRBJ2-7,few,TRBD2,TRBV4-3,TGCGCCAGCAGCCAAGTAGCGGGAGCCTACGAGCAGTACTTC,CASSQVAGAYEQYF
TRBJ1-2,-,TRBD1,TRBV5-1,TGCGCCAGCAGCATGACAGGGGGTGCGTCAAACTATGGCTACACCTTC,CASSMTGGASNYGYTF
TRBJ1-1,few,-,TRBV4-2,TGTGCCAGCAGCCAAGATCGATGGCTATCGGACGGGACTGAAGCTTTCTTT,CASSQDRWLSDGTEAFF
TRBJ2-1,few,-,TRBV7-3,TGTGCCAGCAGCTTGGACTTAGACAATGAGCAGTTCTTC,CASSLDLDNEQFF
TRBJ2-7,few,-,TRBV21-1,TGTGCCAGCAGCAAAGTCGCCGTCTCCTACGAGCAGTACTTC,CASSKVAVSYEQYF
TRBJ1-5,-,-,TRBV5-1,TGCGCCAGCAGTAGAGGGGGCAATCAGCCCCAGCATTTT,CASSRGGNQPQHF
TRBJ2-7,-,-,TRBV9,TGTGCCAGCAGCGTGCGGGACGGAGCCTACGAGCAGTACTTC,CASSVRDGAYEQYF
TRBJ1-5,few,-,TRBV7-6,TGTGCCAGCAGCTCTTATAGCAATCAGCCCCAGCATTTT,CASSSYSNQPQHF
TRBJ1-2,-,-,TRBV2,TGTGCCAGCAGTGAAGAGAGGTATGGCTACACCTTC,CASSEERYGYTF
TRBJ2-7,few,-,TRBV27,TGTGCCAGCAGGGATCCGACAGGTTCCCGGGACGGATCCTACGAGCAGTACTTC,CASRDPTGSRDGSYEQYF
TRBJ1-1,-,-,TRBV6-6,TGTGCCAGCAGTTACAAAGGGGCCACTGAAGCTTTCTTT,CASSYKGATEAFF
TRBJ2-4,-,-,TRBV6-6,TGTGCCAGCAGTTATGGGGGAACAGCCAAAAACATTCAGTACTTC,CASSYGGTAKNIQYF
TRBJ1-1,-,-,TRBV7-9,TGTGCCAGCAGCTTAGCCGCGGGAGGGTCTGAAGCTTTCTTT,CASSLAAGGSEAFF
TRBJ2-1,-,-,TRBV7-6,TGTGCCAGCAGCTTAACTTACTACAATGAGCAGTTCTTC,CASSLTYYNEQFF
TRBJ2-7,-,-,TRBV10-3,TGTGCCATCAGGGCGGGACAGCCCTACGAGCAGTACTTC,CAIRAGQPYEQYF
TRBJ1-4,-,TRBD1,TRBV18,TGTGCCAGCTCACCGGACAGGGGGAGTGAAAAACTGTTTTTT,CASSPDRGSEKLFF
TRBJ2-7,-,-,TRBV1,TGCACCAGCAGCCAAGGAGAGCAGTACTTC,CTSSQGEQYF